One TCR beta chain is described in this entry. The data stem from a study of blood T cell repertoires in COVID-19. Across the whole study: From the United States, Italy and Spain came samples of acute and convalescent COVID-19. PBMCs, B-cell-depleted T cells, or T cells provided the cDNA or gDNA that made up the material.

V was shortened by 1 base and J by 0 bases, with 14 bases between the two germline ends. Germline V lookup: CDR1 LGHNT, CDR2 FRNRAP. The CDR3 is made up of 17 amino acids. Authors' methods: Quantification of nucleated cells was approximated via reference gene primer amplification. Some clones are missing from TCRdb's copy, which holds only in-frame ones; the method was immunoSEQ multiplex PCR. V, J and clone size are those of that table, while D and trimming were read from the DNA. The data show approximately 50,000 clones, around 84% seen once. The sequence derives from a man aged 65 to 85 with active COVID-19. This chain uses TRBV12-5 with TRBJ2-3; D not certain. Sample: peripheral blood. As DNA, the CDR3 is TGTGCTAGTGGTTTGGGTAGGAACGGAGTGAGCACAGATACGCAGTATTTT. Its translation: CASGLGRNGVSTDTQYF.